This T cell receptor (beta chain) was identified in a study of OX40 agonist ivuxolimab in advanced cancers. Notes on the study in general: Compared with CD4+, CD8+ T cells on average had more expanded clones. At 0.1-3.0 mg/kg, partial responders had clonal expansion among the lowest observed.

Note on this clone: Its antigen remains unidentified.

Profiling relied on immunoSEQ multiplex PCR, and the TCRdb table lists in-frame clones only, not all of them. Of 65,000 to 80,000 clones in the sample, 89% were seen once. Germline V gene lookup returns CDR1 SGHTA and CDR2 FQGNSA. Trimming took 0 bases from V and 7 from J, leaving 15 bases between them. The CDR3 loop spans 16 amino acids. Exclusion applied to patients with autoimmune disease history or systemic immunosuppression. This TCR was recovered from an adult with an advanced solid tumor such as melanoma, head and neck, liver or kidney cancer. The sample here was CD4+ or CD8+ T cells sorted from blood, taken in a trial of the OX40 agonist ivuxolimab. V is TRBV7-2 and J is TRBJ1-4; possible D gene TRBD1, 5 bases. The CDR3 spells CASSLAPSGTGEKLFF. The CDR3 DNA sequence: TGTGCCAGCAGCTTAGCTCCCTCCGGGACCGGTGAAAAACTGTTTTTT.